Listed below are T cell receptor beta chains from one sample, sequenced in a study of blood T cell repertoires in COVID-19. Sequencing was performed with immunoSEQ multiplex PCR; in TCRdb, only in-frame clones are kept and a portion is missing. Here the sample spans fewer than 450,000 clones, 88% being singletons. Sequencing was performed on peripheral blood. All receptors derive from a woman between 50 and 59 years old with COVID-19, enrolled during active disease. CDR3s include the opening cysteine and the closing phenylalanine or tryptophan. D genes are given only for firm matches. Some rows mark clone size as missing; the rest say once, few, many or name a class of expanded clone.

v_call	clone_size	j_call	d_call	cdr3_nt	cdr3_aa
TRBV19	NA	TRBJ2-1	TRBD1	TGTGCCAGTAGTATAGCCAGGACAGGGAGGCATGAGCAGTTCTTC	CASSIARTGRHEQFF
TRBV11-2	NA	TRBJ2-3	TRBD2	TGTGCCAGCAGCTTAGCTAAACTAGCGGGGGCCCGCACAGATACGCAGTATTTT	CASSLAKLAGARTDTQYF
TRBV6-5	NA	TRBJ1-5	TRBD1	TGTGCCAGCAGTTACGGGACAGACAATCAGCCCCAGCATTTT	CASSYGTDNQPQHF
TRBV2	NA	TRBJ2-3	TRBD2	TGTGCCAGCCAACTAGCGGGGTACACAGATACGCAGTATTTT	CASQLAGYTDTQYF
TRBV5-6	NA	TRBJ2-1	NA	TGTGCCAGCAGCTTTAAGAGCTCCTACAATGAGCAGTTCTTC	CASSFKSSYNEQFF
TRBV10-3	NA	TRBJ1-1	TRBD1	TGTGCCATCAGTACTCCTAAACAGGGGAGCGGCACTGAAGCTTTCTTT	CAISTPKQGSGTEAFF
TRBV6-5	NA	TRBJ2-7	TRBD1	TGTGCCACCCAGGGGGTCCTCTACGAGCAGTACTTC	CATQGVLYEQYF
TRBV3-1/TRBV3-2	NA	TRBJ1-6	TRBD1	TGTGCCAGCAGCGGAGGGGGCCCTAGAGGGGCCCTCCACTTT	CASSGGGPRGALHF
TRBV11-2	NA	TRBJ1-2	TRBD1	TGTGCCAGCAGCGAGACAGGGGGTTTTGATGGCTACACCTTC	CASSETGGFDGYTF
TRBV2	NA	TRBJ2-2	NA	TGTGCCAGCAGTGAATGGGGGCAATCGGGCACCGGGGAGCTGTTTTTT	CASSEWGQSGTGELFF
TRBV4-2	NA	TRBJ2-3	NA	TGTGCCAGCAGTCAAAATACCGACAGGACAGATACGCAGTATTTT	CASSQNTDRTDTQYF
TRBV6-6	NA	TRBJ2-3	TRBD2	TGTGCCAGCAGTTTTAAAGCGGGGGGCCAGGTAGATACGCAGTATTTT	CASSFKAGGQVDTQYF
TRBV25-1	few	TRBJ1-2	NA	TGTGCCAGCAGTGACTACCGAGGGGGGGAGGCGTATGGCTACACCTTC	CASSDYRGGEAYGYTF
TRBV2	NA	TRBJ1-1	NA	TGTGCCAGCAGCCCGGAGGGTGCTGAAGCTTTCTTT	CASSPEGAEAFF
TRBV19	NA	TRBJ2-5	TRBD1	TGTGCCAGTAGTTGGGGACAGAAAGAGACCCAGTACTTC	CASSWGQKETQYF
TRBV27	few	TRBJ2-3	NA	TGTGCCAGCAGTCGTACCTGGGGAGCAGATACGCAGTATTTT	CASSRTWGADTQYF
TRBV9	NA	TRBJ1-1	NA	TGTGCCAGCAGCCCCGGGACACAAACGAACACTGAAGCTTTCTTT	CASSPGTQTNTEAFF
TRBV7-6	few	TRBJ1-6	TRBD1	TGTGCCAGCAGTAAGCTTATTGCAGGGGGTTCACCCCTCCACTTT	CASSKLIAGGSPLHF
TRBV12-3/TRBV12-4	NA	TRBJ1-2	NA	TGTGCCAGCAGTTACGGGAACTATGGCTACACCTTC	CASSYGNYGYTF
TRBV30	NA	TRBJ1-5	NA	TGTGCCTGGAGTGTACGGCGGGACCCGCGTAGCAATCAGCCCCAGCATTTT	CAWSVRRDPRSNQPQHF
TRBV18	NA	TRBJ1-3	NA	TGTGCCAGCTCACCATCGACAGTCTCTGGAAACACCATATATTTT	CASSPSTVSGNTIYF
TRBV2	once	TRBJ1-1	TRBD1	TGTGCCAGCAGCGCCACGACAGGGGCGGACACTGAAGCTTTCTTT	CASSATTGADTEAFF
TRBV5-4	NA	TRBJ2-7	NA	TGTGCCAGCAGCCCGGAAGGAGGGGTATACTACGAGCAGTACTTC	CASSPEGGVYYEQYF
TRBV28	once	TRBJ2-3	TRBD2	TGTGCCAGCAGCTCAGGTGGTAGCGGGGGAGGCACAGATACGCAGTATTTT	CASSSGGSGGGTDTQYF
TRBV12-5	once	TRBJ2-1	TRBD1	TGTGCTAGTGGTTTGGACGGACAGGGAGGCCACAATGAGCAGTTCTTC	CASGLDGQGGHNEQFF
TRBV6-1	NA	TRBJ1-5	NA	TGTGCCAGCAGTGAATCCAGTGTTGCTCAGCCCCAGCATTTT	CASSESSVAQPQHF
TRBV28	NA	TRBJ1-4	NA	TGTGCCAGCAGTTTATCCCCGGGTGAAAAACTGTTTTTT	CASSLSPGEKLFF
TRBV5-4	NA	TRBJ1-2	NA	TGTGCCAGCAGCTTGTTCGGGGGGAAATATGGCTACACCTTC	CASSLFGGKYGYTF
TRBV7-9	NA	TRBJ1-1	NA	TGTGCCAGCAGCTTAGTAACGGGAGTGAACACTGAAGCTTTCTTT	CASSLVTGVNTEAFF
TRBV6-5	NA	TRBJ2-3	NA	TGTGCCAGCAGTTACTCTAGGGGACTAGATACGCAGTATTTT	CASSYSRGLDTQYF
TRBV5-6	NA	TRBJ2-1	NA	TGTGCCAGCAGCTTGGGAGGGTTCCCCGACAATGAGCAGTTCTTC	CASSLGGFPDNEQFF
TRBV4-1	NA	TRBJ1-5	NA	TGCGCCAGCAGCCAAGGGTCGGGGAACAATCAGCCCCAGCATTTT	CASSQGSGNNQPQHF
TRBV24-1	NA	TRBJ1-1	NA	TGTGCCACCAGTTCCTACGGGAACACTGAAGCTTTCTTT	CATSSYGNTEAFF